This T cell receptor beta chain was found in a study of cytomegalovirus exposure and HLA in healthy donors. Only in-frame clones appear in the TCRdb table, and some are missing; sequencing was by immunoSEQ multiplex PCR. The data show approximately 240,000 clones, with 80% to 95% seen just once and 0.8% to 1.2% held by the top ten. Germline CDR1 and CDR2: SQVTM and ANQGSEA. Trimming stripped 4 bases from V and 1 base from J, with 9 bases between. The CDR3 length is 13 residues. The approximately 120-subject validation cohort, separate from the roughly 670-subject first cohort, included the donors. In the case of this clone: The antigen remains unidentified.

Study-wide points: More than 150 TCR beta chains were listed as cytomegalovirus-associated. As was reported, the classifier diagnosed cytomegalovirus status with high specificity and sensitivity. Three CMV-associated chains proved CMV antigen-specific in vitro.

V and J are TRBV29-1 and TRBJ2-3; TRBD2 is a possible D gene (6 bases). This clonotype originated in a woman between 18 and 29 years old in good health and CMV-seronegative. Material: PBMCs. The CDR3 is CSVAPSGTDTQYF. The CDR3 bases are TGCAGCGTTGCTCCTAGCGGCACAGATACGCAGTATTTT.